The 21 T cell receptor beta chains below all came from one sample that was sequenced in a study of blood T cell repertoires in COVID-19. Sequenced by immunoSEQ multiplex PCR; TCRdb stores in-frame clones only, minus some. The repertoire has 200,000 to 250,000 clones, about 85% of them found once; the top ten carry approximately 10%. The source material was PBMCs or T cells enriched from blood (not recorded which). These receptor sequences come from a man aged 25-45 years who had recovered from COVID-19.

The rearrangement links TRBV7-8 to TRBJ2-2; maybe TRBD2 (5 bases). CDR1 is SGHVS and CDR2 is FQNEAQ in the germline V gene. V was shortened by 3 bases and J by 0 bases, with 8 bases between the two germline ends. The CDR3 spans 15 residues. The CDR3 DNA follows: TGTGCCAGCAGCTTCCGGACTCCGAACACCGGGGAGCTGTTTTTT. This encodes CASSFRTPNTGELFF.

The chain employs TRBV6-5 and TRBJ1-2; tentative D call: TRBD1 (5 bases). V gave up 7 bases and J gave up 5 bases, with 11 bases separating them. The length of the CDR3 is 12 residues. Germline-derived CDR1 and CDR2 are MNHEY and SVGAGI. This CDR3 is CASTRRGYGYTF. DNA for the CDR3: TGTGCCAGCACCCGACGGGGGTATGGCTACACCTTC.

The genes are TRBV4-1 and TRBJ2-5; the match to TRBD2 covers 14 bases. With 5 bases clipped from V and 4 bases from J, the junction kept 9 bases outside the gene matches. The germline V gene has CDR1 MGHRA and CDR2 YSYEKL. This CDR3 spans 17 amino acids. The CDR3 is CASSNRLAGGPAETQYF. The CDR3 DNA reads TGCGCCAGCAGCAACCGACTAGCGGGAGGGCCGGCAGAGACCCAGTACTTC.

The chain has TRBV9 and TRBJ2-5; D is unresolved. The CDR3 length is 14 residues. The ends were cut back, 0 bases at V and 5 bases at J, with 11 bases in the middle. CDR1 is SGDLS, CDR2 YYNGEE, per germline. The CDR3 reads CASSVGPLGETQYF. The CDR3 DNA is TGTGCCAGCAGCGTAGGACCCTTGGGCGAGACCCAGTACTTC. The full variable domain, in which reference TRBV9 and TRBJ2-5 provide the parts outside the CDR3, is DSGVTQTPKHLITATGQRVTLRCSPRSGDLSVYWYQQSLDQGLQFLIQYYNGEERAKGNILERFSAQQFPDLHSELNLSSLELGDSALYFCASSVGPLGETQYFGPGTRLLVL.

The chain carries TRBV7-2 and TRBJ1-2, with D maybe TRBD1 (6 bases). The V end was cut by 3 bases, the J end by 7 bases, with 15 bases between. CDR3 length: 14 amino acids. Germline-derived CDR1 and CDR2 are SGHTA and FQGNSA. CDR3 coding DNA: TGTGCCAGCAGCTTTAACAGGGAAATGTCTGGCTACACCTTC. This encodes CASSFNREMSGYTF.

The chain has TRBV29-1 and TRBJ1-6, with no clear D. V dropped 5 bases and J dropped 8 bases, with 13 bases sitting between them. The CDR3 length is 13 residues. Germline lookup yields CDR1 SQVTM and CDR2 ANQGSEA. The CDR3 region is CSVSVDEDSPLHF. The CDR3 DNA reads TGCAGCGTTTCTGTAGATGAGGATTCACCCCTCCACTTT.

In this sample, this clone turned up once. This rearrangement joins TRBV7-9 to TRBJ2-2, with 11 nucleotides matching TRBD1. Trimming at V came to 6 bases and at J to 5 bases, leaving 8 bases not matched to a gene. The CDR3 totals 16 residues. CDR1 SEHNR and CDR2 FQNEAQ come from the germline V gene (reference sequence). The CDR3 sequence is CASSPAWDRGTGELFF. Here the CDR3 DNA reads TGTGCCAGCAGTCCTGCCTGGGACAGGGGGACCGGGGAGCTGTTTTTT.

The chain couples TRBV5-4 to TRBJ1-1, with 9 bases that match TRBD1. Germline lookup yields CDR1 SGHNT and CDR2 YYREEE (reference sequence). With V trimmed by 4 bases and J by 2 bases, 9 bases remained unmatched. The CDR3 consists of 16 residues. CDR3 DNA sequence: TGTGCCAGCAGCGTCCCACCGGGACAGGGAAACACTGAAGCTTTCTTT. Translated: CASSVPPGQGNTEAFF.

CDR3 sequence (DNA): TGTGCCAGCAGCCCCAGACAGCGTAAGAACACCTTC. It codes for CASSPRQRKNTF. The V gene is TRBV4-2, the J gene TRBJ1-2, with D maybe TRBD1 (5 bases). This CDR3 spans 12 amino acids. Germline V gene sequence: CDR1 LGHNA, CDR2 YNFKEQ. V was clipped by 4 bases and J by 12 bases, with 15 bases between them.

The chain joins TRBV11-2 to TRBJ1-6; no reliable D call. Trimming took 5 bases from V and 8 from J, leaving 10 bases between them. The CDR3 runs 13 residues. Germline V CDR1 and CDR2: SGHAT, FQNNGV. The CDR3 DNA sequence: TGTGCCAGCAGCCCCGTTCGGGATTCACCCCTCCACTTT. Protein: CASSPVRDSPLHF.

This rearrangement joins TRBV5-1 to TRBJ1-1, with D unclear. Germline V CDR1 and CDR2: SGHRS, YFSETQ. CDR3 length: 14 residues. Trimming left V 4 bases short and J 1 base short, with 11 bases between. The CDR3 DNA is TGCGCCAGCAGCCCGCGGAGGACGAACACTGAAGCTTTCTTT. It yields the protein CASSPRRTNTEAFF.

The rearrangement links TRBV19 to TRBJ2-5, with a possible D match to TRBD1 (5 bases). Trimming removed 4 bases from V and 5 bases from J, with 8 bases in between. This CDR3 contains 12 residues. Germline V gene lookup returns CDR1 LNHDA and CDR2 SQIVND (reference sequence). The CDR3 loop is CASSTGSETQYF. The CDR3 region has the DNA TGTGCCAGTAGTACAGGGTCCGAGACCCAGTACTTC.

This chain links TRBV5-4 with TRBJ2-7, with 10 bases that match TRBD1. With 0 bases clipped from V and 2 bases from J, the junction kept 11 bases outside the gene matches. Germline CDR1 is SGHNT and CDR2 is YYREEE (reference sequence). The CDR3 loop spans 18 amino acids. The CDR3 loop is CASSLASGTGALTYEQYF. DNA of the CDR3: TGTGCCAGCAGCTTGGCTTCCGGGACAGGGGCTTTAACCTACGAGCAGTACTTC.

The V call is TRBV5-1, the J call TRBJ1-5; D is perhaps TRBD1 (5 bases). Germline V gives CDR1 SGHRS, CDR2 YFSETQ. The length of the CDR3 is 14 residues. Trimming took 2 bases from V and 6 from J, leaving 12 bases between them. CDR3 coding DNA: TGCGCCAGCAGCTTCGGGACTCAGGGTCAGCCCCAGCATTTT. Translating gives CASSFGTQGQPQHF.

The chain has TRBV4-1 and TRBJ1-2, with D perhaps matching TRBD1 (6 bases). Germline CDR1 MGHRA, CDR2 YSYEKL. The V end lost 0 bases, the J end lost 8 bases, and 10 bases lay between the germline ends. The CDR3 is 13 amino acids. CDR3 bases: TGCGCCAGCAGCCAAGATGGGGGGGGCGGCTACACCTTC. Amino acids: CASSQDGGGGYTF.

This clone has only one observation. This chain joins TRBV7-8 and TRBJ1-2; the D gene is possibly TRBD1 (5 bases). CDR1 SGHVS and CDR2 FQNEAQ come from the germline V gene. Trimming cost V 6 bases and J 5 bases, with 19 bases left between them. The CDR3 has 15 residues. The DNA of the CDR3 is TGTGCCAGCAGACCAAAGGGGCAGTATGGGTATGGCTACACCTTC. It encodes CASRPKGQYGYGYTF.

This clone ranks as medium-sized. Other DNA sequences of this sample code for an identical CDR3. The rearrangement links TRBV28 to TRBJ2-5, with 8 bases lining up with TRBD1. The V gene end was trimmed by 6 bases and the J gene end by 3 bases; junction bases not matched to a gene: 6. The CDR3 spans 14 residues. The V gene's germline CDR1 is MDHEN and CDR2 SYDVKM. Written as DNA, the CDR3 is TGTGCCAGCAGCAGTGACAGGGGAGAAGAGACCCAGTACTTC. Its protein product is CASSSDRGEETQYF.

Written as DNA, the CDR3 is TGCGCCAGCAGCTTAGCCGGGACAGGGGAGGAGACCCAGTACTTC. This sequence encodes CASSLAGTGEETQYF. The chain uses TRBV5-1 and TRBJ2-5; 10 nucleotides match TRBD1. J lost 5 bases, V lost 2 bases, and 6 bases had no gene match. This CDR3 region has 15 residues. The V gene's germline CDR1 is SGHRS and CDR2 YFSETQ.

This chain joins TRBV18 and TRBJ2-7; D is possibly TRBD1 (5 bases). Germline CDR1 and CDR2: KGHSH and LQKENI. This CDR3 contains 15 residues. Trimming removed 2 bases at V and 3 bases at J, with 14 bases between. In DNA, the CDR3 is TGTGCCAGCTCACCAGGGGCACTCGCCATCTACGAGCAGTACTTC. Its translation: CASSPGALAIYEQYF.

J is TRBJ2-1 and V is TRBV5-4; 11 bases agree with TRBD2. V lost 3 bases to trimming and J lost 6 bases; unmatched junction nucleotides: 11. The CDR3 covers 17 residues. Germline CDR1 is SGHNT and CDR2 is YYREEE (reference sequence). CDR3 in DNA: TGTGCCAGCAGCTCGTTGGGGGGACTAGCGGCGACCAATGAGCAGTTCTTC. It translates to CASSSLGGLAATNEQFF.

The CDR3 loop reads CASSFRGQRQGGNTIYF. CDR3 in DNA: TGTGCCAGCAGTTTTCGTGGACAGCGGCAAGGGGGAAACACCATATATTTT. This chain links TRBV6-2 or TRBV6-3 with TRBJ1-3; a possible D gene is TRBD1 (6 bases). The germline CDR1 and CDR2 sequences are MNHEY and SVGEGT. This CDR3 spans 17 amino acids. With 4 bases removed from V and 4 bases from J, the gap between germline ends came to 20 bases.